The T cell receptor (beta chain) described here comes from a study of shared clonotypes between healthy human individuals. Study as a whole: Three CD4 naive, three CD4 memory, two CD8 naive and one CD8 memory plate were used per donor. Study-wide results and limits: Memory subsets had estimated richness that was generally smaller than that of naive subsets.

Germline lookup yields CDR1 MDHEN and CDR2 SYDVKM. Trimming pared 2 bases from V and 5 bases from J, leaving 13 bases between. This CDR3 is 14 amino acids long. Comments on this clone: The antigen is not known.

Researchers divided each subset's genomic DNA evenly across several immunoSEQ plates. Profiled with immunoSEQ multiplex PCR; TCRdb holds only in-frame clones, not every one. The profile shows about 2.1 million clones, just over 90% of them singletons. The naive CD8 subset, CD45RO-negative cells positively selected for CCR7, excluded terminally differentiated effector memory CD45RA+ cells. The rearrangement uses TRBV28 and TRBJ2-7; D perhaps matches TRBD2 (5 bases). The receptor was derived from a young man in good health. Some clones in this sample may be carry-over from other donors' samples. What was sequenced was naive CD8+ T cells from PBMCs. For the CDR3, the DNA is TGTGCCAGCAGTTTACGAGGGAGCCCTCACGAGCAGTACTTC. Protein product: CASSLRGSPHEQYF.